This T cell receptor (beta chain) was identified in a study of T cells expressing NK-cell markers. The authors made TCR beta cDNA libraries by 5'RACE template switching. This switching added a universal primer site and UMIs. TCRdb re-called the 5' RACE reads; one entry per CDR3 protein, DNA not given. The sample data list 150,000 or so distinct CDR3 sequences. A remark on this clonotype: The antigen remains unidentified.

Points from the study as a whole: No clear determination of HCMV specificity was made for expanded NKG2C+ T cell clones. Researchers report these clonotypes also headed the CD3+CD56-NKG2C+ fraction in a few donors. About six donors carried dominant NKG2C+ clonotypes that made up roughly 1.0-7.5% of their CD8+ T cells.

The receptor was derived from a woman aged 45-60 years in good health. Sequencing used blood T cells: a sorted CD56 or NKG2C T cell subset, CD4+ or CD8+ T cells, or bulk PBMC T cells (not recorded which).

The CDR3 loop reads CASSPFSQGAAYEQYF. The chain recombines TRBV5-1 with TRBJ2-7; TCRdb's assignment of TRBD1 cannot be checked, as there is no DNA. Germline V CDR1 and CDR2: SGHRS, YFSETQ. The CDR3 is 16 amino acids.